Below, 25 T cell receptor beta chains from the same sample are listed, as sequenced in a study of T cells in Graves' hyperthyroidism and ophthalmopathy. RNA transcripts served as the template for amplifying TCR beta CDR3 regions. In the first-round RT-PCR of the TCR CDR3, the HTBI primer set was used. MiXCR was run by TCRdb on the multiplex PCR reads, yielding one entry per CDR3 protein. The sample includes under 750,000 distinct CDR3 sequences, around 20% of them seen just once. Sample: blood. All receptors derive from a woman between 50 and 59 years old with Graves' hyperthyroidism that later progressed to Graves' ophthalmopathy.

Many counts were recorded for this clonotype. The chain combines TRBV2 with TRBJ2-2, with D perhaps being TRBD1 or TRBD2 (5 bases each). From germline, CDR1 is SNHLY and CDR2 FYNNEI. V was cut by 6 bases and J by 4 bases, with 21 bases left in between. This CDR3 spans 17 amino acids. The CDR3, as DNA: TGTGCCAGCAGCGGGTTGCTGGGGGTTCGGGTCACCGGGGAGCTGTTTTTT. As protein: CASSGLLGVRVTGELFF. Complete variable domain (other parts from reference TRBV2 and TRBJ2-2): EPEVTQTPSHQVTQMGQEVILRCVPISNHLYFYWYRQILGQKVEFLVSFYNNEISEKSEIFDDQFSVERPDGSNFTLKIRSTKLEDSAMYFCASSGLLGVRVTGELFFGEGSRLTVL.

This chain connects TRBV6-1 to TRBJ2-5; 15 bases align to TRBD2. Germline V lookup: CDR1 MNHNS, CDR2 SASEGT. The CDR3 sequence is 17 residues long. The V segment lost 10 bases and the J segment 5 bases; nucleotides outside the gene matches: 14. In DNA form, the CDR3 reads TGTGCCAACGCGAAGCGGGGACTAGCGGGGGGTGGGGAGACCCAGTACTTC. Its protein is CANAKRGLAGGGETQYF.

This clonotype has more than one count but fewer than ten. This chain connects TRBV12-3 or TRBV12-4 to TRBJ1-6, with D uncertain. With 3 bases removed from V and 11 bases from J, the gap between germline ends came to 8 bases. CDR3 length: 12 amino acids. CDR3 DNA: TGTGCCAGCAGTTTCGAGGTGGCACCCCTCCACTTT. It yields the protein CASSFEVAPLHF.

The gene calls are TRBV10-3 and TRBJ2-2; 9 bases are shared with TRBD2. Germline CDR1 ENHRY, CDR2 SYGVKD. The V segment lost 10 bases and the J segment 5 bases; nucleotides outside the gene matches: 11. The CDR3 contains 15 residues. CDR3 nucleotide sequence: TGTGCCACCAAAGGCGGGGGGGGCCGGACCGGGGAGCTGTTTTTT. Protein product: CATKGGGGRTGELFF.

This chain uses TRBV3-1 with TRBJ2-3, with D perhaps assigned TRBD1 or TRBD2 (5 bases each). Deletions cut 0 bases from V and 4 bases from J, with 17 bases between. The length of the CDR3 is 17 residues. Looked up from germline, CDR1 is LGHDT and CDR2 is YNNKEL (reference sequence). CDR3 nucleotide sequence: TGTGCCAGCAGCCAAGATCCATTGGGACGGGGAGCAGATACGCAGTATTTT. Its protein is CASSQDPLGRGADTQYF.

The chain links TRBV10-1 to TRBJ1-1; 7 positions match TRBD1. The CDR3 is 15 amino acids. After removal of 4 bases from V and 3 bases from J, the junction contained 8 bases not matched to a gene. Germline CDR1 and CDR2: WNHNN and SYGVQD (reference sequence). The CDR3 here is CASSGAGGQDTEAFF. For the CDR3, the DNA is TGCGCCAGCAGTGGGGCAGGGGGTCAGGACACTGAAGCTTTCTTT.

This clonotype was seen at least ten times. The genes are TRBV12-5 and TRBJ1-1; D gene ambiguous. The CDR3 is made up of 14 amino acids. Germline CDR1 and CDR2: LGHNT and FRNRAP. Trimming left V 3 bases short and J 8 bases short, with 16 bases between. The CDR3 nucleotides read TGTGCTAGTGGTTTATGGGCAGGCGGTATAGAAGCTTTCTTT. As protein: CASGLWAGGIEAFF.

This clonotype was observed a handful of times. The V gene is TRBV29-1, the J gene TRBJ2-7, with a possible D match to TRBD1 (6 bases). The CDR3 spans 13 residues. Germline loops: CDR1 SQVTM, CDR2 ANQGSEA. The V gene lost 6 bases and the J gene lost 3 bases, with 15 bases spanning the gap. The CDR3 DNA is TGCAGCGTCCTACGGGACACAGGCTACGAGCAGTACTTC. Protein sequence: CSVLRDTGYEQYF.

This clonotype was counted many times. V and J are TRBV7-3 and TRBJ2-3; D tentatively reads TRBD1 or TRBD2 (5 bases each). The CDR3 spans 16 residues. The V gene's germline CDR1 is SGHTA and CDR2 FQGTGA. Between the trimmed V and J ends, which lost 5 bases and 0 bases, there was a span of 15 bases. Here the CDR3 DNA reads TGTGCCAGCAGCCCGGGACGCTTTCCTAGCACAGATACGCAGTATTTT. This encodes CASSPGRFPSTDTQYF. The whole variable domain, filled in from reference TRBV7-3 and TRBJ2-3, reads GAGVSQTPSNKVTEKGKYVELRCDPISGHTALYWYRQSLGQGPEFLIYFQGTGAADDSGLPNDRFFAVRPEGSVSTLKIQRTERGDSAVYLCASSPGRFPSTDTQYFGPGTRLTVL.

V usage is TRBV10-3 and J usage is TRBJ1-1; D not resolved. The V end lost 9 bases, the J end lost 1 base, and 9 bases lay between the germline ends. The CDR3 runs 12 residues. Germline V gives CDR1 ENHRY, CDR2 SYGVKD. The CDR3 reads CAIWTENTEAFF. For the CDR3, the DNA is TGTGCCATTTGGACCGAGAACACTGAAGCTTTCTTT.

The V and J genes are TRBV24-1 and TRBJ2-1, with 8 bases fitting TRBD1. This CDR3 has 16 amino acids. CDR1 and CDR2 (germline): KGHDR, SFDVKD. V shed 3 bases, J shed 4 bases, and the junction held 7 bases outside the gene matches. In DNA, the CDR3 is TGTGCCACCAGTGATGGAGCAGGGGGCACTTACAATGAGCAGTTCTTC. It yields the protein CATSDGAGGTYNEQFF.

This clonotype was picked up a small number of times. The genes are TRBV7-9 and TRBJ2-7; tentatively, D is TRBD1 (6 bases). The CDR3 extends over 18 amino acids. Germline assignment: CDR1 SEHNR and CDR2 FQNEAQ (reference sequence). The V end was cut by 7 bases, the J end by 0 bases, with 25 bases between. CDR3 amino acids: CASTKPSEAWTDSYEQYF. CDR3 sequence (DNA): TGTGCCAGCACCAAACCCTCCGAGGCCTGGACAGACTCCTACGAGCAGTACTTC.

V usage is TRBV5-1 and J usage is TRBJ2-2; TRBD1 matches 10 bases. The germline gives CDR1 SGHRS, CDR2 YFSETQ. The CDR3 spans 16 residues. V trimming: 2 bases; J trimming: 3 bases; junction bases outside the gene matches: 4. The CDR3 region has the DNA TGCGCCAGCAGCTTCGACAGGGGGCGGTACACCGGGGAGCTGTTTTTT. Translated: CASSFDRGRYTGELFF.

This clonotype was seen at least ten times. V is TRBV9 and J is TRBJ2-1; 9 nucleotides agree with TRBD2. The CDR3 sequence is 15 residues long. The J segment lost 7 bases and the V segment lost 0 bases, leaving 5 bases of the junction unmatched. Germline CDR1 reads SGDLS; CDR2 reads YYNGEE. The CDR3 region is CASSVGGTSRNEQFF. The CDR3 DNA sequence: TGTGCCAGCAGCGTAGGAGGGACTAGCAGGAATGAGCAGTTCTTC.

A few counts support this clonotype. The J gene is TRBJ2-1, the V gene TRBV30, with a tentative D call TRBD2 (6 bases). The germline V gene encodes CDR1 GTSNPN and CDR2 SVGIG (reference sequence). The CDR3 runs 13 residues. V lost 3 bases and J lost 9, with 15 bases in between. The CDR3 loop reads CAWRLGLVGEQFF. The DNA of the CDR3 is TGTGCCTGGAGGCTGGGACTTGTTGGTGAGCAGTTCTTC.

This clonotype has a count of ten or more. The chain has TRBV10-3 and TRBJ1-1; 10 nucleotides agree with TRBD1. The trim removed 9 bases at V and 4 bases at J, leaving 5 bases unmatched. Germline values: CDR1 ENHRY, CDR2 SYGVKD. The CDR3 length is 13 residues. CDR3 nucleotide sequence: TGTGCCATAGGACAGGGGGGCCTCACTGAAGCTTTCTTT. Translation: CAIGQGGLTEAFF.

The table lists this clonotype with many counts. V is TRBV20-1 and J is TRBJ2-7; D might be TRBD1 (6 bases). CDR3 length: 11 residues. The germline V gene encodes CDR1 DFQATT and CDR2 SNEGSKA (reference sequence). V lost 6 bases, J lost 7 bases, and 13 bases lay in between. The CDR3 spells CSASTGGEQYF. The CDR3 nucleotides read TGCAGTGCATCGACAGGCGGGGAGCAGTACTTC.

CDR3: CASNLGDTQETQYF. The DNA of the CDR3 is TGTGCCAGCAACCTCGGGGACACCCAAGAGACCCAGTACTTC. V gene TRBV7-2 combines with J gene TRBJ2-5; D possibly corresponds to TRBD1 (6 bases). The CDR3 runs to 14 residues. The germline CDR1 and CDR2 sequences are SGHTA and FQGNSA. V was cut by 7 bases and J by 1 base, with 13 bases left in between.

This clonotype was seen ten or more times. The CDR3 spells CASSYNTYEQYF. DNA for the CDR3: TGTGCCAGCAGCTATAACACCTACGAGCAGTACTTC. This sequence joins TRBV11-2 and TRBJ2-7, with no clear D. Trimming left V 4 bases short and J 2 bases short, with 6 bases between. Germline values: CDR1 SGHAT, CDR2 FQNNGV. The CDR3 consists of 12 residues.

V gene TRBV7-3 combines with J gene TRBJ2-2, with a possible D match to TRBD2 (6 bases). The CDR3 covers 16 residues. Trimming shortened V by 4 bases and J by 4 bases, and 16 bases separated the two germline ends. Germline CDR1 and CDR2: SGHTA and FQGTGA. Here the CDR3 reads CASSYGRDSSTGELFF. The CDR3 DNA is TGTGCCAGCAGCTACGGGCGGGACTCTTCCACCGGGGAGCTGTTTTTT.

This clonotype showed up many times. The chain joins TRBV19 to TRBJ2-1, with 8 bases that match TRBD1. CDR1 is LNHDA and CDR2 is SQIVND in the germline V gene (reference sequence). V shed 5 bases, J shed 3 bases, and the junction held 3 bases outside the gene matches. The CDR3 length is 14 residues. The CDR3: CASSAGTGYNEQFF. The CDR3 DNA reads as TGTGCCAGTAGTGCCGGGACAGGCTACAATGAGCAGTTCTTC.

The CDR3 DNA is TGTGCCAGCTCCTCGGCCGGGGGCCCGGGAGAAAAACTGTTTTTT. Residues: CASSSAGGPGEKLFF. The chain links TRBV18 to TRBJ1-4; possibly TRBD1 for D (6 bases). V lost 6 bases, J lost 8 bases, and 19 bases lay in between. Germline V gives CDR1 KGHSH, CDR2 LQKENI. The CDR3 has 15 residues.

This clonotype appeared once. Mismatch with germline at one junction end may stem from a read error. The J gene is TRBJ2-5, the V gene TRBV7-6; TRBD2 matches 11 bases. Germline assignment: CDR1 SGHVS and CDR2 FNYEAQ. The CDR3 runs 16 residues. CDR3 coding DNA: TGTGCCAGCAGCCACCGGGGACTAGCGGCCCCAGAGGCCCAGTACTTC. Translating gives CASSHRGLAAPEAQYF.

A few counts support this clonotype. The rearrangement links TRBV27 to TRBJ1-1; D not resolved. The CDR3 consists of 17 residues. Germline lookup yields CDR1 MNHEY and CDR2 SMNVEV (reference sequence). The germline V and J ends were trimmed by 9 bases and 1 base, with 24 bases remaining between them. The CDR3 sequence is CASQDPGFVGRNTEAFF. For the CDR3, the DNA is TGTGCCAGTCAAGACCCAGGCTTTGTTGGGCGGAACACTGAAGCTTTCTTT.

In this sample, this clonotype turned up many times. V usage is TRBV9 and J usage is TRBJ2-5; D is perhaps TRBD1 (7 bases). The V end was cut by 0 bases, the J end by 4 bases, with 10 bases between. This CDR3 has 14 amino acids. CDR1 is SGDLS, CDR2 YYNGEE, per germline. The CDR3 DNA reads as TGTGCCAGCAGCGTAGTGCAGGGGGGAGAGACCCAGTACTTC. Translating gives CASSVVQGGETQYF. The full variable domain, in which reference TRBV9 and TRBJ2-5 provide the parts outside the CDR3, is DSGVTQTPKHLITATGQRVTLRCSPRSGDLSVYWYQQSLDQGLQFLIQYYNGEERAKGNILERFSAQQFPDLHSELNLSSLELGDSALYFCASSVVQGGETQYFGPGTRLLVL.